Below are 5 T cell receptor beta chains sequenced from a single sample in a study of blood T cell repertoires in COVID-19. Assay used: immunoSEQ multiplex PCR; TCRdb lists only in-frame clones, some missing. The data hold under 70,000 clones, with roughly 87% observed a single time. The material sequenced was peripheral blood. These receptors were taken from a woman under 30 with acute or convalescent COVID-19.

J is TRBJ1-5 and V is TRBV28, with D unclear. The germline V and J ends were trimmed by 2 bases and 7 bases, with 9 bases remaining between them. CDR1 and CDR2 (germline): MDHEN, SYDVKM. The CDR3 has 13 residues. The DNA of the CDR3 is TGTGCCAGCAGTTTAGGGCTTTTACAGCCCCAGCATTTT. Residues: CASSLGLLQPQHF.

This clone was seen a single time. This CDR3 reads CASSTNQGVGNEQFF. The CDR3 nucleotides are TGTGCCAGCAGCACAAATCAGGGGGTTGGCAATGAGCAGTTCTTC. This chain joins TRBV5-6 and TRBJ2-1, with TRBD1 identical over 7 bases. V shed 4 bases and J 6 bases; nucleotides not matched to a gene: 10. Germline lookup yields CDR1 SGHDT and CDR2 YYEEEE. The CDR3 length is 15 residues.

J is TRBJ2-5 and V is TRBV7-2; possible D gene TRBD2, 5 bases. The CDR3 is 13 residues long. Germline V gene lookup returns CDR1 SGHTA and CDR2 FQGNSA. The V gene lost 5 bases and the J gene lost 1 base, with 8 bases spanning the gap. CDR3 DNA sequence: TGTGCCAGCAGCGCCGGGGTCCAAGAGACCCAGTACTTC. Translating gives CASSAGVQETQYF.

The chain is built from TRBV4-3 and TRBJ2-1; TRBD1 matches at 12 bases. This CDR3 is 16 amino acids long. Germline V CDR1 and CDR2: LGHNA, YSLEER. Losses at the gene ends were 4 bases for V and 9 bases for J; bases not matched to a gene: 10. DNA of the CDR3: TGCGCCAGCAGCCTCGAACCGGGACAGGGGGCGGGTGAGCAGTTCTTC. This gives the protein CASSLEPGQGAGEQFF.

V and J are TRBV28 and TRBJ2-2; 12 bases map to TRBD1. V lost 4 bases to trimming and J lost 3 bases; unmatched junction nucleotides: 6. Germline CDR1 reads MDHEN; CDR2 reads SYDVKM. The CDR3 length is 17 residues. The CDR3 nucleotides read TGTGCCAGCAGTTCCCGGGACAGGGGGCGGTACACCGGGGAGCTGTTTTTT. Residues: CASSSRDRGRYTGELFF.